This passage covers 15 T cell receptor beta chains from one sample sequenced in a study of human T cells and chemical hapten exposure (dated by TCRdb to the early 2020s). Libraries were constructed by RACE. These reads were obtained on a NextSeq 500. The raw public data were reprocessed by TCRdb itself: fastp quality trimming at Q25, MiXCR clonotype calling, in-frame beta chains only. Under each unique CDR3 protein, matching rows form one entry showing the most common genes and DNA. For this sample there are more than 250,000 distinct CDR3 sequences; around 7% appear just once. The top ten constitute 1.2% of the sample. What the time point label conveys for this sample: pre-sensitization, week 0. What this sample's treatment or condition label stands for: therapeutic diphenylcyclopropenone sensitization with weekly scalp DPC. The material sequenced was whole blood, taken in connection with sensitization to the hapten diphenylcyclopropenone (DPC). Receptors were obtained from a man younger than 30 with alopecia areata. Some clones in this sample may be carry-over from other donors' samples.

This clonotype was observed a few times. Just one base apart from a much larger clone, this may be a read error. V is TRBV7-9 and J is TRBJ1-1; the D gene is possibly TRBD1 (6 bases). This CDR3 is 14 amino acids long. Germline V gene lookup returns CDR1 SEHNR and CDR2 FQNEAQ (reference sequence). V was trimmed by 4 bases and J by 0 bases, leaving 9 bases between them. CDR3 loop: CASSSTGMNTEAFF. DNA of the CDR3: TGTGCCAGCAGCTCGACAGGTATGAACACTGAAGCTTTCTTT.

The chain carries TRBV12-3 or TRBV12-4 and TRBJ1-1, with 9 bases aligning to TRBD1. The V gene end was trimmed by 3 bases and the J gene end by 7 bases; junction bases not matched to a gene: 6. The CDR3 spans 14 residues. The CDR3 sequence is CASSFRGQGSEAFF. CDR3 DNA: TGTGCCAGCAGTTTTAGGGGACAGGGTAGTGAAGCTTTCTTT.

This rearrangement joins TRBV24-1 to TRBJ2-2; D assignment may be TRBD1 or TRBD2 (5 bases each). Germline lookup yields CDR1 KGHDR and CDR2 SFDVKD. The ends were cut back, 2 bases at V and 0 bases at J, with 9 bases in the middle. This CDR3 contains 16 residues. The CDR3 nucleotides read TGTGCCACCAGTGATTGGGGGAGTGCGAACACCGGGGAGCTGTTTTTT. Residues: CATSDWGSANTGELFF.

The J gene is TRBJ2-1, the V gene TRBV11-2; 8 nucleotides align to TRBD1. V shed 5 bases and J 10 bases; nucleotides not matched to a gene: 10. This CDR3 comprises 14 residues. Germline V lookup: CDR1 SGHAT, CDR2 FQNNGV. The CDR3 sequence is CASSDWTGMGEQFF. The CDR3 region has the DNA TGTGCCAGCAGCGATTGGACAGGGATGGGGGAGCAGTTCTTC.

This clonotype appeared a few times. The DNA of the CDR3 is TGCGCCAGCAGCCAAGAGGGGATTTGGGCCTCCGCCAATCAGCCCCAGCATTTT. Translating gives CASSQEGIWASANQPQHF. The rearrangement uses TRBV4-1 and TRBJ1-5; D gene uncertain. The CDR3 covers 18 residues. Per germline, CDR1 MGHRA and CDR2 YSYEKL. V was clipped by 0 bases and J by 3 bases, with 18 bases between them.

This chain joins TRBV6-1 and TRBJ2-3; the D gene is possibly TRBD2 (7 bases). The CDR3 is 14 amino acids. Germline CDR1 and CDR2: MNHNS and SASEGT. V dropped 7 bases and J dropped 4 bases, with 15 bases sitting between them. CDR3 residues: CASMGGLRADTQYF. In DNA form, the CDR3 reads TGTGCCAGCATGGGGGGGCTACGGGCAGATACGCAGTATTTT.

The table lists this clonotype with many counts. The chain uses TRBV3-1 and TRBJ2-3, with unresolved D. Deletions cut 0 bases from V and 5 bases from J, with 12 bases between. The CDR3 totals 15 residues. In germline, CDR1 is LGHDT, CDR2 YNNKEL (reference sequence). CDR3 nucleotide sequence: TGTGCCAGCAGCCAAGAGGGCAGCTCCGGAGATACGCAGTATTTT. It encodes CASSQEGSSGDTQYF.

The chain recombines TRBV12-3 or TRBV12-4 with TRBJ2-6; the D is unclear. The CDR3 totals 15 residues. With 2 bases removed from V and 0 bases from J, the gap between germline ends came to 5 bases. This CDR3 is CASSLYFSGANVLTF. The CDR3, as DNA: TGTGCCAGCAGTTTATACTTCTCTGGGGCCAACGTCCTGACTTTC.

This chain connects TRBV11-2 to TRBJ2-5; weak D call: TRBD1 (6 bases). Germline loops: CDR1 SGHAT, CDR2 FQNNGV. With 4 bases removed from V and 1 base from J, the gap between germline ends came to 10 bases. This CDR3 region has 14 residues. The CDR3 reads CASSWGHSQETQYF. The CDR3 DNA reads TGTGCCAGCAGCTGGGGACATTCCCAAGAGACCCAGTACTTC.

This sequence joins TRBV7-9 and TRBJ1-4; 10 nucleotides agree with TRBD1. The CDR3 is 20 residues long. V was clipped by 5 bases and J by 1 base; unmatched bases: 16. The germline V gene has CDR1 SEHNR and CDR2 FQNEAQ (reference sequence). In nucleotides, the CDR3 is TGTGCCAGCAGCGAAACAGCCGGGACAGGGGTTCATCGAACTAATGAAAAACTGTTTTTT. It encodes CASSETAGTGVHRTNEKLFF.

This chain links TRBV14 with TRBJ1-2, with a possible D match to TRBD1 (6 bases). The CDR3 spans 18 residues. CDR1 is SGHDN and CDR2 is FVKESK in the germline V gene. The V and J ends lost 1 base and 2 bases respectively, with 20 bases between them. This CDR3 reads CASSQVEHTGMVNYGYTF. The DNA for the CDR3 is TGTGCCAGCAGCCAAGTGGAGCACACAGGGATGGTAAACTATGGCTACACCTTC.

The DNA for the CDR3 is TGTGCCAGCAGCTTAGTCGCAGGGCCCGGGGAGCTGTTTTTT. Its protein is CASSLVAGPGELFF. The genes are TRBV7-2 and TRBJ2-2, with D tentatively TRBD1 (5 bases). Germline CDR1 SGHTA, CDR2 FQGNSA. Deletions cut 1 base from V and 6 bases from J, with 9 bases between. The CDR3 loop spans 14 amino acids. Full variable domain (missing parts from reference TRBV7-2 and TRBJ2-2): GAGVSQSPSNKVTEKGKDVELRCDPISGHTALYWYRQSLGQGLEFLIYFQGNSAPDKSGLPSDRFSAERTGGSVSTLTIQRTQQEDSAVYLCASSLVAGPGELFFGEGSRLTVL.

In its sample, this clonotype was seen a few times. J is TRBJ1-4 and V is TRBV12-3 or TRBV12-4; 7 bases fit TRBD1. Trimming cost V 4 bases and J 17 bases; bases outside gene matches: 10. The CDR3 loop spans 12 amino acids. The CDR3 DNA sequence: TGTGCCAGCAGTTCCTCCGGGGGAGGGGGCTTTTTT. Translation gives CASSSSGGGGFF.

The chain joins TRBV6-5 to TRBJ2-2; no reliable D call. The germline V gene has CDR1 MNHEY and CDR2 SVGAGI. The CDR3 loop spans 10 amino acids. Trimming took 10 bases from V and 6 from J, leaving 6 bases between them. CDR3 residues: CATFAGELFF. In nucleotides, the CDR3 is TGTGCCACCTTCGCCGGGGAGCTGTTTTTT.

This clonotype was observed a handful of times. The chain links TRBV14 to TRBJ1-4; 10 bases agree with TRBD1. Trimming removed 3 bases from V and 5 bases from J; junction bases left unmatched: 6. Germline-derived CDR1 and CDR2 are SGHDN and FVKESK. The CDR3 runs 16 residues. CDR3 DNA: TGTGCCAGCAGCCAGGGACAGGGGATCGGCAATGAAAAACTGTTTTTT. This sequence encodes CASSQGQGIGNEKLFF.